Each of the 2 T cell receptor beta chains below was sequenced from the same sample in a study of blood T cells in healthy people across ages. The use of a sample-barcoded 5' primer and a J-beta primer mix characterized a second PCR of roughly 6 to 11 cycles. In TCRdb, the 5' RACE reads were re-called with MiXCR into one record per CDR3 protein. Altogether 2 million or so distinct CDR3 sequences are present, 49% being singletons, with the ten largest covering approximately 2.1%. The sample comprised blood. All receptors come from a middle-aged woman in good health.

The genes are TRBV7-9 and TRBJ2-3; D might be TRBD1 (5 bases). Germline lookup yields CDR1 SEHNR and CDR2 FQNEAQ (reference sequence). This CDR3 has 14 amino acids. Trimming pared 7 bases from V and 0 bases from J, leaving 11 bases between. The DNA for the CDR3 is TGTGCCAGCACGCCGGACACGAGCACAGATACGCAGTATTTT. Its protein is CASTPDTSTDTQYF.

CDR3 bases: TGCGCCAGCAGCTTCCCCGGGGACGGGGTCGAGCAGTACTTC. As protein: CASSFPGDGVEQYF. The chain uses TRBV10-2 and TRBJ2-5; D may correspond to TRBD1 or TRBD2 (5 bases each). TRBJ2-7 matches the DNA end more closely, so the J call is doubtful. This CDR3 is built from 14 residues. The germline V gene has CDR1 WSHSY and CDR2 SAAADI.